What follows describes a single TCR beta chain. What this receptor recognizes is not known. No much larger clone exists at a distance of one base, and base qualities are not known. These data come from a study of yellow fever vaccine responses in identical twins (dated by TCRdb to 2016 to 2019). In the study overall: Focusing on identical twins, the study followed the T cell clones that responded to the vaccine, and did so with precision. Results and caveats for the whole study, not just this receptor: According to the authors, the vaccine-induced T cell response in identical twins seemed to be partly convergent and partly specific to each individual.

For this chain, trimming is 1 base at the V end and 5 bases at the J end, and the number of junction bases without a gene match is 5. In the germline V gene, CDR1 corresponds to MGHRA and CDR2 to YSYEKL. Taken from cysteine to phenylalanine, the CDR3 has 15 residues. Only the CDR3 region is kept as DNA, spanning 45 bases read in frame from base 1. To prepare the library, RT-PCR was applied. Sequencing relied on an Illumina HiSeq 2500. TCRdb reworked the public reads: Q25 trimming with fastp, MiXCR clone assembly, productive beta chains retained. Each CDR3 protein gets just one entry, which takes the most common genes and DNA from the rows behind it. The sample table shows over a thousand distinct CDR3 sequences, and roughly 90% are seen once. The ten largest make up 5% of the sample.

The material sequenced was T cells from blood (PBMCs), unsorted or a sorted subset (not recorded which), taken before or after yellow fever vaccination (not recorded which). The rearrangement joined TRBV4-1 to TRBJ1-5; TRBD1 fits 7 bases in the junction. This TCR derives from a woman aged 18-35 years who received the yellow fever vaccine. Donor details come from another sample of the same person, matched by shared clones. The CDR3 corresponds to CASSQGSTGDQPQHF. The bases read TGCGCCAGCAGCCAAGGTTCCACAGGGGATCAGCCCCAGCATTTT.